The rows below give T cell receptor beta chains drawn from one sample of a study of T cell responses to AZD1222 COVID-19 vaccine. Generated by immunoSEQ multiplex PCR, the TCRdb table keeps only in-frame clones and is missing some. Found here are 130,000 or so clones, approximately 86% of them singletons; the top ten hold around 3%. The source material was peripheral blood, sampled 28 days after the second AZD1222 dose. These receptors were obtained from an adult who received the AZD1222 COVID-19 vaccine. The CDR3 runs from the conserved cysteine through the conserved F or W. The D gene is left open where the match is weak. Size values are once, few and many counts, or a class for expanded clones, and some rows have none.

CDR3nt: TGTGCCAGCAGTGAATGGGGGGACAGTTATCAGCCCCAGCATTTT
CDR3aa: CASSEWGDSYQPQHF
v_gene: TRBV6-1
abundance: -
j_gene: TRBJ1-5
d_gene: TRBD1

CDR3nt: TGTGCCAGCAGCCAAGGGACAGGGGACACCGGGGAGCTGTTTTTT
CDR3aa: CASSQGTGDTGELFF
v_gene: TRBV4-2
abundance: -
j_gene: TRBJ2-2
d_gene: TRBD1

CDR3nt: TGCGCCAGCAGCTTAGACAGGGAAAGGGAAGCTTTCTTT
CDR3aa: CASSLDREREAFF
v_gene: TRBV5-1
abundance: -
j_gene: TRBJ1-1
d_gene: TRBD1

CDR3nt: TGTGCCAGTACTAGACTAGCGGGGGGGCCTTTCATCACCGGGGAGCTGTTTTTT
CDR3aa: CASTRLAGGPFITGELFF
v_gene: TRBV19
abundance: -
j_gene: TRBJ2-2
d_gene: TRBD2

CDR3nt: TGTGCCAGCAGCAAAACTAGCGTGCGCTCCTACAATGAGCAGTTCTTC
CDR3aa: CASSKTSVRSYNEQFF
v_gene: TRBV3-1/TRBV3-2
abundance: -
j_gene: TRBJ2-1
d_gene: TRBD2

CDR3nt: TGTGCCAGCAGTTACGGGCAGGGAAAAGGCTACACCTTC
CDR3aa: CASSYGQGKGYTF
v_gene: TRBV6-5
abundance: -
j_gene: TRBJ1-2
d_gene: -

CDR3nt: TGTGCCAGCAGTACTATAGGGGGGAATCAGCCCCAGCATTTT
CDR3aa: CASSTIGGNQPQHF
v_gene: TRBV6-5
abundance: -
j_gene: TRBJ1-5
d_gene: -

CDR3nt: TGTGCCAGTAGTGCCCAATACAGGACAGCTAACTATGGCTACACCTTC
CDR3aa: CASSAQYRTANYGYTF
v_gene: TRBV19
abundance: -
j_gene: TRBJ1-2
d_gene: -

CDR3nt: TGTGCCAGCAGCAGCGCCGGCCAAACAGAGACCCAGTACTTC
CDR3aa: CASSSAGQTETQYF
v_gene: TRBV3-1/TRBV3-2
abundance: -
j_gene: TRBJ2-5
d_gene: -

CDR3nt: TGTGCCAGCAGCTTAGCGTCTCAGGGCGAAGCTTTCTTT
CDR3aa: CASSLASQGEAFF
v_gene: TRBV7-9
abundance: once
j_gene: TRBJ1-1
d_gene: -

CDR3nt: TGTGCCAGCAGCCCTCAGGGAAACACCGGGGAGCTGTTTTTT
CDR3aa: CASSPQGNTGELFF
v_gene: TRBV5-6
abundance: -
j_gene: TRBJ2-2
d_gene: -

CDR3nt: TGTGCCAGCAGCGAACTCGGACAGGGAATTCATGGCTACACCTTC
CDR3aa: CASSELGQGIHGYTF
v_gene: TRBV28
abundance: -
j_gene: TRBJ1-2
d_gene: TRBD1

CDR3nt: TGTGCCAGCAGTCCCCAGAGGGGTAGCGAAGCTTTCTTT
CDR3aa: CASSPQRGSEAFF
v_gene: TRBV27
abundance: -
j_gene: TRBJ1-1
d_gene: -

CDR3nt: TGTGCCAGCAGTTTAAAACAGGGGTTCAAACTGTTTTTT
CDR3aa: CASSLKQGFKLFF
v_gene: TRBV28
abundance: -
j_gene: TRBJ1-4
d_gene: TRBD1

CDR3nt: TGCAGCGTTGGCGGACAGCTTAACTATGGCTACACCTTC
CDR3aa: CSVGGQLNYGYTF
v_gene: TRBV29-1
abundance: -
j_gene: TRBJ1-2
d_gene: -

CDR3nt: TGTGCCAGCAGCCAAGACGGGACACCCCGGGGGACAGATACGCAGTATTTT
CDR3aa: CASSQDGTPRGTDTQYF
v_gene: TRBV14
abundance: -
j_gene: TRBJ2-3
d_gene: -

CDR3nt: TGTGCCACGAGCGACCCGTGGGGCGAGCAGTACTTC
CDR3aa: CATSDPWGEQYF
v_gene: TRBV7-9
abundance: -
j_gene: TRBJ2-7
d_gene: -

CDR3nt: TGTGCCAGCAGCGTAGAACAGGCGACTGAAGCTTTCTTT
CDR3aa: CASSVEQATEAFF
v_gene: TRBV9
abundance: few
j_gene: TRBJ1-1
d_gene: -

CDR3nt: TGCAGTGCTAGTTTTCCGGCAGGGATTAATGAAAAACTGTTTTTT
CDR3aa: CSASFPAGINEKLFF
v_gene: TRBV20-1
abundance: -
j_gene: TRBJ1-4
d_gene: -

CDR3nt: TGTGCCAGCAGCTTAGGGACCCAAGAGACCCAGTACTTC
CDR3aa: CASSLGTQETQYF
v_gene: TRBV11-3
abundance: -
j_gene: TRBJ2-5
d_gene: -

CDR3nt: TGTGCCAGCAGTCCGGACAGGATGAGCACAGATACGCAGTATTTT
CDR3aa: CASSPDRMSTDTQYF
v_gene: TRBV6-4
abundance: -
j_gene: TRBJ2-3
d_gene: TRBD1

CDR3nt: TGTGCCAGCAGGGACGGCGACATCCCTCGCGAGCAGTACTTC
CDR3aa: CASRDGDIPREQYF
v_gene: TRBV2
abundance: -
j_gene: TRBJ2-7
d_gene: -

CDR3nt: TGTGCCAGCAGCTTAACAGGGAAGGAATATGGCTACACCTTC
CDR3aa: CASSLTGKEYGYTF
v_gene: TRBV7-9
abundance: -
j_gene: TRBJ1-2
d_gene: -

CDR3nt: TGCGCCAGCAGCCTGAATACAGGAGTCGCTAACTATGGCTACACCTTC
CDR3aa: CASSLNTGVANYGYTF
v_gene: TRBV4-1
abundance: -
j_gene: TRBJ1-2
d_gene: -

CDR3nt: TGTGCCAGCAGCGGCTGGGGGCAGGCAAACACCGGGGAGCTGTTTTTT
CDR3aa: CASSGWGQANTGELFF
v_gene: TRBV5-8
abundance: -
j_gene: TRBJ2-2
d_gene: -

CDR3nt: TGTGCCAGCAGTCCCCCAGGGACTCAGCCCCAGCATTTT
CDR3aa: CASSPPGTQPQHF
v_gene: TRBV6-5
abundance: -
j_gene: TRBJ1-5
d_gene: -

CDR3nt: TGCAGTGCTAGTAGGCCCAACTATGGCTACACCTTC
CDR3aa: CSASRPNYGYTF
v_gene: TRBV20-1
abundance: few
j_gene: TRBJ1-2
d_gene: -

CDR3nt: TGTGCCAGCAGCTTTGGGGGTAGTAATGAAAAACTGTTTTTT
CDR3aa: CASSFGGSNEKLFF
v_gene: TRBV13
abundance: -
j_gene: TRBJ1-4
d_gene: -

CDR3nt: TGTGCCTGGAGGGTTAGTCTGGGGTCCTATGGCTACACCTTC
CDR3aa: CAWRVSLGSYGYTF
v_gene: TRBV30
abundance: -
j_gene: TRBJ1-2
d_gene: -

CDR3nt: TGTGCCACCAGTGACCCCTGGACTAGCGGGACGTACAATGAGCAGTTCTTC
CDR3aa: CATSDPWTSGTYNEQFF
v_gene: TRBV24-1
abundance: -
j_gene: TRBJ2-1
d_gene: TRBD2

CDR3nt: TGCGCCAGCAGTGGACAGGCCGACCAGCCCCAGCATTTT
CDR3aa: CASSGQADQPQHF
v_gene: TRBV10-1
abundance: once
j_gene: TRBJ1-5
d_gene: -

CDR3nt: TGTGCCACCAGCAGAGGCACAGGGGAAAATTCACCCCTCCACTTT
CDR3aa: CATSRGTGENSPLHF
v_gene: TRBV15
abundance: -
j_gene: TRBJ1-6
d_gene: TRBD1

CDR3nt: TGTGCCAGCAGGGAGACAGTGAACACTGAAGCTTTCTTT
CDR3aa: CASRETVNTEAFF
v_gene: TRBV3-1/TRBV3-2
abundance: -
j_gene: TRBJ1-1
d_gene: -

CDR3nt: TGCGCCAGCAGCTTGCGGGCAGCCCAGAACACTGAAGCTTTCTTT
CDR3aa: CASSLRAAQNTEAFF
v_gene: TRBV5-1
abundance: -
j_gene: TRBJ1-1
d_gene: -

CDR3nt: TGTGCCAGCAGCTTAAACAGGAACACTGAAGCTTTCTTT
CDR3aa: CASSLNRNTEAFF
v_gene: TRBV7-2
abundance: -
j_gene: TRBJ1-1
d_gene: -

CDR3nt: TGCGCCAGCAGCTTGGAATCCTACGAGCAGTACTTC
CDR3aa: CASSLESYEQYF
v_gene: TRBV5-1
abundance: -
j_gene: TRBJ2-7
d_gene: -

CDR3nt: TGTGCCAGCAGCTTGGGGCAGTTTGAAGCTTTCTTT
CDR3aa: CASSLGQFEAFF
v_gene: TRBV5-8
abundance: -
j_gene: TRBJ1-1
d_gene: -

CDR3nt: TGTGCCAGCAGCGCGCAGACAGGTTCTGAAGCTTTCTTT
CDR3aa: CASSAQTGSEAFF
v_gene: TRBV7-8
abundance: -
j_gene: TRBJ1-1
d_gene: -

CDR3nt: TGTGCCAGCCTGAGGGCAGGGGACTACGAGCAGTACTTC
CDR3aa: CASLRAGDYEQYF
v_gene: TRBV6-5
abundance: -
j_gene: TRBJ2-7
d_gene: -

CDR3nt: TGTGCCAGCAGCAAAGTCCTGGGACATCTCCCCAATCAGCCCCAGCATTTT
CDR3aa: CASSKVLGHLPNQPQHF
v_gene: TRBV21-1
abundance: -
j_gene: TRBJ1-5
d_gene: -

CDR3nt: TGTGCCAGCAGCTACGGACAGGGACACGCTAATGGCTACACCTTC
CDR3aa: CASSYGQGHANGYTF
v_gene: TRBV7-2
abundance: -
j_gene: TRBJ1-2
d_gene: TRBD1

CDR3nt: TGTGCCAGCAGTGAACTTAGGGCGGCTACTAATGAAAAACTGTTTTTT
CDR3aa: CASSELRAATNEKLFF
v_gene: TRBV6-1
abundance: -
j_gene: TRBJ1-4
d_gene: -

CDR3nt: TGTGCCAGCAGCCAACCACCACTAGCGGGGGGGCAAGGGACCCAGTACTTC
CDR3aa: CASSQPPLAGGQGTQYF
v_gene: TRBV3-1/TRBV3-2
abundance: -
j_gene: TRBJ2-5
d_gene: TRBD2

CDR3nt: TGTGCCAGCAGACCCGGGACAGGGGTTCAAGAGACCCAGTACTTC
CDR3aa: CASRPGTGVQETQYF
v_gene: TRBV6-6
abundance: -
j_gene: TRBJ2-5
d_gene: TRBD1

CDR3nt: TGTGCCAGCAGCTCTTACGTCTACGAAAAACTGTTTTTT
CDR3aa: CASSSYVYEKLFF
v_gene: TRBV7-2
abundance: -
j_gene: TRBJ1-4
d_gene: -

CDR3nt: TGTGCCAGCGAGGAGTACAATGAGCAGTTCTTC
CDR3aa: CASEEYNEQFF
v_gene: TRBV7-9
abundance: -
j_gene: TRBJ2-1
d_gene: -

CDR3nt: TGTGCCAGCAGCCAAGATCGCAGATCGGGCACTGAAGCTTTCTTT
CDR3aa: CASSQDRRSGTEAFF
v_gene: TRBV3-1/TRBV3-2
abundance: -
j_gene: TRBJ1-1
d_gene: -

CDR3nt: TGTGCCAGCAGCCCCCGGGGTAGCGGGGGGATCTACGAGCAGTACTTC
CDR3aa: CASSPRGSGGIYEQYF
v_gene: TRBV3-1/TRBV3-2
abundance: many
j_gene: TRBJ2-7
d_gene: TRBD2

CDR3nt: TGTGCCAGCGGACCTAACTCCGGGGCGATTAATGAAAAACTGTTTTTT
CDR3aa: CASGPNSGAINEKLFF
v_gene: TRBV7-6
abundance: once
j_gene: TRBJ1-4
d_gene: -

CDR3nt: TGTGCCAGCAGCCCCTGGGAGGGCGCCGTACGATTGAACACTGAAGCTTTCTTT
CDR3aa: CASSPWEGAVRLNTEAFF
v_gene: TRBV14
abundance: -
j_gene: TRBJ1-1
d_gene: -

CDR3nt: TGTGCCAGCCAGGAGTTCCAATTTAATGAAAAACTGTTTTTT
CDR3aa: CASQEFQFNEKLFF
v_gene: TRBV21-1
abundance: -
j_gene: TRBJ1-4
d_gene: -